This T cell receptor (beta chain) was recovered during a study of T cells after yellow fever vaccination. CDR1 and CDR2 (germline): SGHTA, FQGNSA. The CDR3 runs 15 residues. Trimming removed 9 bases from V and 2 bases from J, with 18 bases in between. This clonotype occurred many times. From the 5' RACE reads, TCRdb called clonotypes with MiXCR, one entry per CDR3 protein. Of 250,000 or so distinct CDR3 sequences in the sample, about 3.5% were seen once. The source material was PBMCs, sampled 15 days after the yellow fever booster vaccination. The V call is TRBV7-2, the J call TRBJ2-3; D might be TRBD1 (5 bases). This clonotype was sampled from a man younger than 35 who received the YFV17D yellow fever vaccine. The CDR3: CARGAHLALTDTQYF. The DNA of the CDR3 is TGTGCCAGAGGGGCCCACCTGGCTCTCACAGATACGCAGTATTTT.